This T cell receptor (beta chain) was identified during a study of molecular identifiers for immune sequencing clone quantification. The J segment lost 4 bases and the V segment lost 4 bases, leaving 5 bases of the junction unmatched. CDR3 length equals 14 residues. From germline, CDR1 is MGHRA and CDR2 YSYEKL. Each CDR3 protein is one row after TCRdb ran MiXCR on the PCR reads. The sample consists of 80,000 to 100,000 distinct CDR3 sequences, more than 20% of them appearing once. Ten or more counts support this clonotype. The sequence came from a human donor in good health. Some libraries in this study had Jurkat cell RNA spiked in. The source material was naive CD8+ T cells from blood, with Jurkat cell RNA spiked in. Regarding subset: FACS-sorted CD8+CD4-CCR7+CD45RA+ naive T cells. The rearrangement links TRBV4-1 to TRBJ2-7; 9 bases align to TRBD1. The CDR3 DNA follows: TGCGCCAGCAGCCCATCGGGACAGGGTTACGAGCAGTACTTC. It codes for CASSPSGQGYEQYF.